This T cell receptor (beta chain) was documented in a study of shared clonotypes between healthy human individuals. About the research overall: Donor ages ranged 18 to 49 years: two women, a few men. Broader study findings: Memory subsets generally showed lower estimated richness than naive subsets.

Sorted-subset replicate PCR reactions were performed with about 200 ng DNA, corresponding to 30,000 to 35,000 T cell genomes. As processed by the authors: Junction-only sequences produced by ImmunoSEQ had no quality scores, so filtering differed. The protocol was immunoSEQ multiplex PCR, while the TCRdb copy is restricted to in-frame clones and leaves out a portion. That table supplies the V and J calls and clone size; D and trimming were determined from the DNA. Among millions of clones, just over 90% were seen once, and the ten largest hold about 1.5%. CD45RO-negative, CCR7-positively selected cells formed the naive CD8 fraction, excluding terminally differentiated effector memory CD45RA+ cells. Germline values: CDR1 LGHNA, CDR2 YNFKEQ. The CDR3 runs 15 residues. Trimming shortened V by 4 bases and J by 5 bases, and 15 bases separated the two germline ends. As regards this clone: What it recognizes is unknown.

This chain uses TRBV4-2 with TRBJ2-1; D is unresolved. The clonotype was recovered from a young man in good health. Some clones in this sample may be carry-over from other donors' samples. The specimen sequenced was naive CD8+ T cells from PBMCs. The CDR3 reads CASSPGPAEDNEQFF. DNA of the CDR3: TGTGCCAGCAGCCCCGGTCCGGCTGAGGACAATGAGCAGTTCTTC.